The 26 T cell receptor beta chains given below trace back to one sample, sequenced in a study of T cell changes during pregnancy in multiple sclerosis. Sequencing used immunoSEQ multiplex PCR; TCRdb keeps in-frame clones, though not all of them. In the table there are over 45,000 clones, about nine tenths of which are singletons. This sample comprised peripheral blood, obtained in the first trimester of pregnancy. Receptor source: a female donor in good health, enrolled as a control in a pregnancy study.

The J gene is TRBJ2-7, the V gene TRBV29-1, with TRBD2 matching 7 bases. Germline CDR1 reads SQVTM; CDR2 reads ANQGSEA. This CDR3 is built from 13 residues. V lost 7 bases, J lost 5 bases, and 11 bases stayed unmatched. CDR3 amino acids: CSGGRGVHDEQYF. As DNA, the CDR3 is TGCAGCGGGGGGAGGGGAGTCCACGACGAGCAGTACTTC.

The chain uses TRBV5-5 and TRBJ2-1; possible D gene TRBD1, 6 bases. V dropped 2 bases and J dropped 7 bases, with 7 bases sitting between them. The germline V gene encodes CDR1 SGHKS and CDR2 YYEKEE (reference sequence). The length of the CDR3 is 12 residues. The DNA of the CDR3 is TGTGCCAGCAGCTTCGGGACAAATGAGCAGTTCTTC. Its protein product is CASSFGTNEQFF. Full variable domain (rest looked up from reference TRBV5-5 and TRBJ2-1): DAGVTQSPTHLIKTRGQQVTLRCSPISGHKSVSWYQQVLGQGPQFIFQYYEKEERGRGNFPDRFSARQFPNYSSELNVNALLLGDSALYLCASSFGTNEQFFGPGTRLTVL.

This chain links TRBV29-1 with TRBJ2-2, with a tentative D call TRBD2 (6 bases). V lost 4 bases and J 6 bases, leaving 12 bases between the germline ends. The V gene's germline CDR1 is SQVTM and CDR2 ANQGSEA. The CDR3 loop spans 13 amino acids. In DNA form, the CDR3 reads TGCAGCGTTGTCGGGAGAATCCCCGGGGAGCTGTTTTTT. This encodes CSVVGRIPGELFF.

J is TRBJ1-1 and V is TRBV5-6; TRBD1 agrees at 7 bases. The CDR3 totals 15 residues. The V gene end was trimmed by 4 bases and the J gene end by 4 bases; junction bases not matched to a gene: 10. Germline CDR1 SGHDT, CDR2 YYEEEE. CDR3: CASSKGGGMGTEAFF. The CDR3 coding sequence is TGTGCCAGCAGCAAAGGAGGGGGCATGGGCACTGAAGCTTTCTTT.

This chain joins TRBV10-1 and TRBJ2-3; the match to TRBD1 covers 8 bases. Germline lookup yields CDR1 WNHNN and CDR2 SYGVQD (reference sequence). V shed 2 bases, J shed 3 bases, and the junction held 4 bases outside the gene matches. The CDR3 loop spans 15 amino acids. CDR3 amino acids: CASSEITGGTDTQYF. For the CDR3, the DNA is TGCGCCAGCAGTGAGATCACAGGGGGAACAGATACGCAGTATTTT.

The J gene is TRBJ2-5, the V gene TRBV7-6, with unresolved D. Trimming shortened V by 1 base and J by 4 bases, and 7 bases separated the two germline ends. The CDR3 is 13 residues long. Germline values: CDR1 SGHVS, CDR2 FNYEAQ. The CDR3 nucleotides read TGTGCCAGCAGCTTAGACTACGGAGAGACCCAGTACTTC. Protein: CASSLDYGETQYF. The variable domain in full, completed from reference TRBV7-6 and TRBJ2-5, reads GAGVSQSPRYKVTKRGQDVALRCDPISGHVSLYWYRQALGQGPEFLTYFNYEAQQDKSGLPNDRFSAERPEGSISTLTIQRTEQRDSAMYRCASSLDYGETQYFGPGTRLLVL.

V usage is TRBV11-3 and J usage is TRBJ2-3; D might be TRBD2 (6 bases). This CDR3 comprises 15 residues. V dropped 5 bases and J dropped 6 bases, with 18 bases sitting between them. Per germline, CDR1 SGHNT and CDR2 YENEEA. The CDR3 sequence: CASSRDGTSGDTQYF. CDR3 in DNA: TGTGCCAGCAGCCGGGACGGGACTTCAGGGGATACGCAGTATTTT.

The J gene is TRBJ2-7, the V gene TRBV7-9; maybe TRBD2 (5 bases). This CDR3 region has 12 residues. Trimming shortened V by 5 bases and J by 2 bases, and 7 bases separated the two germline ends. From germline, CDR1 is SEHNR and CDR2 FQNEAQ (reference sequence). DNA of the CDR3: TGTGCCAGCAGCGCCGGGACCTACGAGCAGTACTTC. Translated: CASSAGTYEQYF.

The V call is TRBV7-9, the J call TRBJ2-1; 7 nucleotides match TRBD2. The CDR3 loop spans 16 amino acids. Germline lookup yields CDR1 SEHNR and CDR2 FQNEAQ (reference sequence). V shed 5 bases and J 1 base; nucleotides not matched to a gene: 8. In DNA form, the CDR3 reads TGTGCCAGCAGCAGGCCAGCGGGGATTTCCTACAATGAGCAGTTCTTC. This sequence encodes CASSRPAGISYNEQFF.

The J gene is TRBJ2-3, the V gene TRBV10-3; 8 bases align to TRBD2. After removal of 4 bases from V and 2 bases from J, the junction contained 8 bases not matched to a gene. The germline CDR1 and CDR2 sequences are ENHRY and SYGVKD. There are 16 residues in the CDR3. The CDR3 DNA reads TGTGCCATCAGTGCCCTCGCGGGAGGACTCACAGATACGCAGTATTTT. It yields the protein CAISALAGGLTDTQYF.

The chain joins TRBV13 to TRBJ2-7; 7 nucleotides match TRBD2. J lost 2 bases, V lost 5 bases, and 15 bases had no gene match. The CDR3 is made up of 17 amino acids. Germline V gene sequence: CDR1 PRHDT, CDR2 FYEKMQ (reference sequence). The CDR3 protein is CASSESITSETTYEQYF. The CDR3 DNA sequence: TGTGCCAGCAGCGAATCAATTACTAGCGAGACCACCTACGAGCAGTACTTC.

The chain uses TRBV18 and TRBJ1-3; D gene uncertain. Germline CDR1 is KGHSH and CDR2 is LQKENI. Between the trimmed V and J ends, which lost 0 bases and 4 bases, there was a span of 16 bases. This CDR3 spans 17 amino acids. The CDR3, as DNA: TGTGCCAGCTCACCACCGATTAGCCTCGGGTTCGGAAACACCATATATTTT. Protein: CASSPPISLGFGNTIYF.

V usage is TRBV19 and J usage is TRBJ2-5; TRBD2 aligns across 12 bases. The germline gives CDR1 LNHDA, CDR2 SQIVND (reference sequence). The CDR3 sequence is 16 residues long. After removal of 5 bases from V and 5 bases from J, the junction contained 9 bases not matched to a gene. The CDR3 here is CASSFSSGTSGETQYF. CDR3 sequence (DNA): TGTGCCAGTAGTTTCTCCTCCGGGACTAGCGGGGAGACCCAGTACTTC.

The J gene is TRBJ1-2, the V gene TRBV5-4; TRBD1 agrees at 7 bases. The CDR3 consists of 13 residues. Germline values: CDR1 SGHNT, CDR2 YYREEE (reference sequence). J gave up 6 bases and V 5 bases, and 7 bases lay outside the gene matches. CDR3 residues: CASSPDRRDGYTF. The CDR3 nucleotides read TGTGCCAGCAGTCCGGACAGGAGAGATGGCTACACCTTC. Variable domain in full (rest from reference TRBV5-4 and TRBJ1-2): ETGVTQSPTHLIKTRGQQVTLRCSSQSGHNTVSWYQQALGQGPQFIFQYYREEENGRGNFPPRFSGLQFPNYSSELNVNALELDDSALYLCASSPDRRDGYTFGSGTRLTVV.

V is TRBV28 and J is TRBJ1-5; D ambiguous. Germline loops: CDR1 MDHEN, CDR2 SYDVKM. The CDR3 is 16 residues long. V lost 3 bases and J 2 bases, leaving 14 bases between the germline ends. The CDR3: CASSFSRGGGNQPQHF. The CDR3 region has the DNA TGTGCCAGCAGTTTCTCTCGGGGAGGCGGCAATCAGCCCCAGCATTTT.

Here the CDR3 DNA reads TGTGCCAGCAGTGCTTCCGGGACTGCAGCCTACGAGCAGTACTTC. Residues: CASSASGTAAYEQYF. The J gene is TRBJ2-7, the V gene TRBV6-1, with D possibly being TRBD2 (6 bases). Between the trimmed V and J ends, which lost 4 bases and 2 bases, there was a span of 15 bases. Germline V gene data show CDR1 as MNHNS and CDR2 as SASEGT. The CDR3 spans 15 residues.

The rearrangement joins TRBV20-1 to TRBJ2-3, with D tentatively TRBD2 (5 bases). V was pared by 5 bases and J by 7 bases, with 10 bases between. This CDR3 spans 11 amino acids. Per germline, CDR1 DFQATT and CDR2 SNEGSKA (reference sequence). Here the CDR3 reads CSAGLLNTQYF. CDR3 bases: TGCAGTGCTGGACTCCTTAATACGCAGTATTTT.

The rearrangement joins TRBV29-1 to TRBJ1-2; 7 nucleotides line up with TRBD1. The length of the CDR3 is 12 residues. V trimming: 1 base; J trimming: 6 bases; junction bases outside the gene matches: 2. Germline V lookup: CDR1 SQVTM, CDR2 ANQGSEA. CDR3 bases: TGCAGCGTTGAAGGGGACAGTGATGGCTACACCTTC. Protein sequence: CSVEGDSDGYTF.

V usage is TRBV7-9 and J usage is TRBJ1-2; 7 bases are a match to TRBD1. The CDR3 length is 16 residues. Germline CDR1 and CDR2: SEHNR and FQNEAQ (reference sequence). Germline trimming cut 8 bases from V and 2 bases from J; bases unmatched to any gene: 14. The chain's CDR3 is CASRGGYRGTNYGYTF. The CDR3 nucleotides read TGTGCCAGCCGGGGAGGTTACAGGGGCACGAACTATGGCTACACCTTC.

The chain couples TRBV11-2 to TRBJ1-2; TRBD1 matches at 7 bases. The CDR3 sequence is 16 residues long. Per the germline V gene, CDR1 is SGHAT and CDR2 is FQNNGV. V was clipped by 3 bases and J by 2 bases; unmatched bases: 9. CDR3 loop: CASSFSSSGGNYGYTF. DNA for the CDR3: TGTGCCAGCAGCTTCAGTAGCTCAGGGGGGAACTATGGCTACACCTTC. The full variable domain, with the rest looked up from reference TRBV11-2 and TRBJ1-2, is EAGVAQSPRYKIIEKRQSVAFWCNPISGHATLYWYQQILGQGPKLLIQFQNNGVVDDSQLPKDRFSAERLKGVDSTLKIQPAKLEDSAVYLCASSFSSSGGNYGYTFGSGTRLTVV.

The chain has TRBV5-1 and TRBJ1-1; D remains unclear. CDR3 size: 14 residues. In germline, CDR1 is SGHRS, CDR2 YFSETQ. V was pared by 0 bases and J by 3 bases, with 9 bases between. The CDR3 coding sequence is TGCGCCAGCAGCTTGGGGAACGGGGACACTGAAGCTTTCTTT. Translating gives CASSLGNGDTEAFF.

The DNA of the CDR3 is TGCAGCGTTGAAAGGGGATCCAATGAGCAGTTCTTC. Protein sequence: CSVERGSNEQFF. This chain connects TRBV29-1 to TRBJ2-1; TRBD1 is a possible D gene (5 bases). The germline gives CDR1 SQVTM, CDR2 ANQGSEA. Trimming shortened V by 2 bases and J by 6 bases, and 8 bases separated the two germline ends. The CDR3 is 12 amino acids.

The V gene is TRBV9, the J gene TRBJ2-3, with 8 bases matching TRBD2. Trimming removed 0 bases from V and 2 bases from J; junction bases left unmatched: 8. Per germline, CDR1 SGDLS and CDR2 YYNGEE. There are 17 residues in the CDR3. This CDR3 is CASSVAGAGGVTDTQYF. CDR3 DNA: TGTGCCAGCAGCGTAGCTGGGGCGGGGGGCGTCACAGATACGCAGTATTTT.

This clone was recorded once. V is TRBV28 and J is TRBJ1-4; D call uncertain. Germline V gives CDR1 MDHEN, CDR2 SYDVKM. This CDR3 is built from 13 residues. Trimming cost V 6 bases and J 8 bases, with 13 bases left between them. The CDR3 spells CASRPSGTEKLFF. The CDR3 DNA follows: TGTGCCAGCAGGCCGTCCGGTACGGAAAAACTGTTTTTT.

This chain connects TRBV2 to TRBJ2-7, with 8 bases matching TRBD1. The V gene end was trimmed by 7 bases and the J gene end by 5 bases; junction bases not matched to a gene: 1. The germline V gene encodes CDR1 SNHLY and CDR2 FYNNEI. CDR3 length: 11 amino acids. CDR3 amino acids: CASNRGNEQYF. The CDR3 DNA reads TGTGCCAGCAACAGGGGGAACGAGCAGTACTTC.

The chain employs TRBV9 and TRBJ2-6; 7 bases map to TRBD1. CDR1 and CDR2 from the germline V gene are SGDLS and YYNGEE. This CDR3 has 16 residues. Unmatched junction bases numbered 5, after V lost 3 bases and J lost 2 bases. The CDR3 DNA is TGTGCCAGCAGCGCGGGACAGTCTGCTGGGGCCAACGTCCTGACTTTC. It specifies CASSAGQSAGANVLTF.